This TCR beta chain derives from a study of neurological immune-mediated disorders. Overall study results and limits: None of the CDR3 amino acid sequences in expanded clones turned up in more than one subject, which points to private repertoires in all groups.

The sorted-subset TCR libraries were prepared using some 980,000 CD4+ or CD8+ T cells as the starting material. In this sample, this clonotype turned up many times. Its target is not known. Trimming left V 5 bases short and J 6 bases short, with 17 bases between. The germline gives CDR1 SEHNR, CDR2 FQNEAQ (reference sequence). This CDR3 contains 15 residues. Synthesis of cDNA was accomplished via 5'RACE employing 10-nucleotide random UMIs. MiXCR, run by TCRdb on the 5' RACE reads, gives a single entry per CDR3 protein. The data show approximately 21,000 distinct CDR3 sequences, with around 6.2% seen just once and about 45% held by the top ten.

The gene calls are TRBV7-9 and TRBJ2-1; D gene ambiguous. This receptor was taken from a young man in good health. Sequencing input: CD8+ T cells from blood. As DNA, the CDR3 is TGTGCCAGCAGCCCCCCCAGTGGTAAACCCAATGAGCAGTTCTTC. The encoded protein is CASSPPSGKPNEQFF. The whole variable domain, filled in from reference TRBV7-9 and TRBJ2-1, reads DTGVSQNPRHKITKRGQNVTFRCDPISEHNRLYWYRQTLGQGPEFLTYFQNEAQLEKSRLLSDRFSAERPKGSFSTLEIQRTEQGDSAMYLCASSPPSGKPNEQFFGPGTRLTVL.